The 17 T cell receptor beta chains presented below share a single source sample, sequenced in a study of blood T cell repertoires in COVID-19. Assay used: immunoSEQ multiplex PCR; TCRdb lists only in-frame clones, some missing. The repertoire holds some 180,000 clones, with about 77% as singletons. Specimen: peripheral blood. These receptors were taken from an elderly woman with active or convalescent COVID-19.

The chain carries TRBV29-1 and TRBJ1-1; D is uncertain. This CDR3 has 12 residues. Trimming shortened V by 7 bases and J by 1 base, and 10 bases separated the two germline ends. The germline V gene has CDR1 SQVTM and CDR2 ANQGSEA. CDR3 loop: CSAPAGNTEAFF. DNA for the CDR3: TGCAGCGCCCCGGCGGGGAACACTGAAGCTTTCTTT.

This rearrangement joins TRBV7-2 to TRBJ1-2; weak D call: TRBD1 (6 bases). V lost 5 bases to trimming and J lost 4 bases, with 14 bases between them. The CDR3 sequence is 14 residues long. Germline lookup yields CDR1 SGHTA and CDR2 FQGNSA. The CDR3 protein is CASSRSGDRYGYTF. CDR3 DNA: TGTGCCAGCAGCCGTTCAGGGGATCGCTATGGCTACACCTTC.

J is TRBJ1-1 and V is TRBV15; D not resolved. Per the germline V gene, CDR1 is LNHNV and CDR2 is YYDKDF (reference sequence). The CDR3 is 13 amino acids. The germline V and J ends were trimmed by 5 bases and 0 bases, with 7 bases remaining between them. DNA for the CDR3: TGTGCCACCAGCCTCGGGATGAACACTGAAGCTTTCTTT. This encodes CATSLGMNTEAFF.

This chain connects TRBV24-1 to TRBJ2-3; no firm D call. V was trimmed by 3 bases and J by 2 bases, leaving 5 bases between them. CDR1 KGHDR and CDR2 SFDVKD come from the germline V gene. This CDR3 region has 13 residues. The CDR3 protein is CATSDPLTDTQYF. CDR3 nucleotide sequence: TGTGCCACCAGTGATCCACTCACAGATACGCAGTATTTT.

This chain links TRBV10-3 with TRBJ1-1, with 9 bases aligning to TRBD1. Germline V CDR1 and CDR2: ENHRY, SYGVKD. This CDR3 contains 16 residues. Germline trimming cut 4 bases from V and 1 base from J; bases unmatched to any gene: 7. CDR3 region: CAISGTGGAGNTEAFF. CDR3 coding DNA: TGTGCCATCAGTGGCACAGGGGGCGCTGGGAACACTGAAGCTTTCTTT.

The chain carries TRBV2 and TRBJ2-7; 8 nucleotides agree with TRBD2. Germline CDR1 SNHLY, CDR2 FYNNEI. J was trimmed by 0 bases and V by 5 bases; bases with no gene match: 6. The CDR3 has 15 residues. The CDR3 here is CASSLLAARSYEQYF. The CDR3 DNA reads TGTGCCAGCAGTTTACTAGCGGCGCGCTCCTACGAGCAGTACTTC.

The CDR3 nucleotides read TGTGCCAGCAGGGCAGGGGGTGCAAATCAGCCCCAGCATTTT. As protein: CASRAGGANQPQHF. The chain combines TRBV28 with TRBJ1-5; TRBD1 matches 7 bases. The germline V gene has CDR1 MDHEN and CDR2 SYDVKM. The CDR3 length is 14 residues. After removal of 6 bases from V and 4 bases from J, the junction contained 6 bases not matched to a gene.

The chain couples TRBV28 to TRBJ1-2, with TRBD1 as a possible D gene (6 bases). Per germline, CDR1 MDHEN and CDR2 SYDVKM. V was shortened by 8 bases and J by 4 bases, with 17 bases between the two germline ends. This CDR3 is built from 14 residues. The CDR3, as DNA: TGTGCCAGCCCCCGGGGGGCGGGAGTCTATGGCTACACCTTC. It codes for CASPRGAGVYGYTF.

This chain uses TRBV27 with TRBJ2-1; D ambiguous. Germline CDR1 and CDR2: MNHEY and SMNVEV (reference sequence). The V end was cut by 4 bases, the J end by 3 bases, with 7 bases between. This CDR3 comprises 13 residues. Written as DNA, the CDR3 is TGTGCCAGCAGTTGGCTCCTCTACAATGAGCAGTTCTTC. This gives the protein CASSWLLYNEQFF.

The V and J genes are TRBV27 and TRBJ2-7, with 14 positions matching TRBD2. The germline gives CDR1 MNHEY, CDR2 SMNVEV (reference sequence). This CDR3 comprises 17 residues. After removal of 3 bases from V and 3 bases from J, the junction contained 7 bases not matched to a gene. The chain's CDR3 is CASSFFRTSGGFYEQYF. In nucleotides, the CDR3 is TGTGCCAGCAGTTTTTTCCGGACTAGCGGGGGGTTCTACGAGCAGTACTTC.

The chain has TRBV4-2 and TRBJ2-2; D might be TRBD1 (6 bases). CDR1 LGHNA and CDR2 YNFKEQ come from the germline V gene. V was shortened by 4 bases and J by 5 bases, with 14 bases between the two germline ends. The CDR3 has 15 residues. This CDR3 is CASSLHNRETGELFF. CDR3 nucleotide sequence: TGTGCCAGCAGCCTCCATAACAGGGAGACCGGGGAGCTGTTTTTT.

This clone was counted between two and nine times. The chain has TRBV6-2 or TRBV6-3 and TRBJ2-1; perhaps TRBD2 as D (6 bases). This CDR3 is built from 13 residues. V was pared by 3 bases and J by 7 bases, with 10 bases between. Germline CDR1 is MNHEY and CDR2 is SVGEGT. CDR3 sequence: CASSYSGLNEQFF. For the CDR3, the DNA is TGTGCCAGCAGTTATTCGGGACTGAATGAGCAGTTCTTC.

The chain uses TRBV6-2 or TRBV6-3 and TRBJ2-3, with D perhaps TRBD2 (5 bases). The germline V and J ends were trimmed by 0 bases and 2 bases, with 12 bases remaining between them. The CDR3 is made up of 16 amino acids. Germline V gives CDR1 MNHEY, CDR2 SVGEGT. The CDR3 sequence is CASSYSSWEITDTQYF. The CDR3 DNA reads as TGTGCCAGCAGTTACTCGAGTTGGGAGATCACAGATACGCAGTATTTT.

The chain carries TRBV4-3 and TRBJ1-2; no clear D gene. CDR3 size: 13 residues. Trimming removed 3 bases from V and 6 bases from J, with 11 bases in between. From germline, CDR1 is LGHNA and CDR2 YSLEER. The CDR3 nucleotides read TGCGCCAGCAGCCAGATTAATGCGGATGGCTACACCTTC. Translated: CASSQINADGYTF.

This clone has only a few counts. The rearrangement links TRBV28 to TRBJ1-2, with 9 bases matching TRBD1. The CDR3 extends over 14 amino acids. The germline CDR1 and CDR2 sequences are MDHEN and SYDVKM. J gave up 6 bases and V 6 bases, and 8 bases lay outside the gene matches. This chain's CDR3 is CASRPTGQGNGYTF. The CDR3 region has the DNA TGTGCCAGCAGGCCTACGGGACAGGGTAATGGCTACACCTTC.

The sample holds a few counts of this clone. The chain recombines TRBV7-2 with TRBJ2-7; TRBD1 agrees at 12 bases. Germline V gives CDR1 SGHTA, CDR2 FQGNSA. The CDR3 has 14 residues. J lost 9 bases, V lost 5 bases, and 8 bases had no gene match. DNA for the CDR3: TGTGCCAGCAGCCGGGACAGGGGGCTCAGTGGGCAGTACTTC. Protein sequence: CASSRDRGLSGQYF.

This clone has a count of ten or more. The J gene is TRBJ1-2, the V gene TRBV9; the D is unclear. V was cut by 2 bases and J by 3 bases, with 8 bases left in between. The CDR3 contains 13 residues. Germline lookup yields CDR1 SGDLS and CDR2 YYNGEE. Written as DNA, the CDR3 is TGTGCCAGCAGCGTTGACGGGGACTATGGCTACACCTTC. This translates into CASSVDGDYGYTF.